The TCR beta chain described here comes from a study of T-cell reconstitution after alpha-beta-depleted transplantation in children. This clonotype occurred many times. A library of TCRbeta sequences, prepared with unique molecular identifiers, was generated. Each CDR3 protein is one row after TCRdb ran MiXCR on the PCR reads. The table lists approximately 340,000 distinct CDR3 sequences, 10% of them singletons. The CDR3 totals 12 residues. The germline V gene encodes CDR1 SQVTM and CDR2 ANQGSEA. Unmatched junction bases numbered 7, after V lost 4 bases and J lost 7 bases. Sequences were derived from PBMCs from the stem cell graft donor, sampled from the stem cell graft. The TCR comes from a human donor who donated a stem cell graft to a child with acute lymphoblastic leukemia. The chain recombines TRBV29-1 with TRBJ2-7; 7 nucleotides agree with TRBD1. As DNA, the CDR3 is TGCAGCGTTGCCCCGACAGGGAAAGAGCAGTACTTC. It encodes CSVAPTGKEQYF.